Listed below are T cell receptor beta chains from one sample, sequenced in a study of T cells expressing NK-cell markers. With the 5' RACE reads reprocessed, TCRdb shows one record per CDR3 protein and no DNA. The sample has 350,000 to 450,000 distinct CDR3 sequences. Sequencing was performed on blood T cells: a sorted CD56 or NKG2C T cell subset, CD4+ or CD8+ T cells, or bulk PBMC T cells (not recorded which). Source of these receptors: a man aged 18-75 years in good health. CDR3s include the opening cysteine and the closing phenylalanine or tryptophan.

j_call: TRBJ1-1; v_call: TRBV20-1; cdr3_aa: CSASAAGMNTEAFF
j_call: TRBJ1-2; v_call: TRBV30; cdr3_aa: CASDKPGQGSYGYTF
j_call: TRBJ2-1; v_call: TRBV7-2; cdr3_aa: CASSLDLAGGRKEFF
j_call: TRBJ2-1; v_call: TRBV3-1; cdr3_aa: CASSQDRRESNEQFF
j_call: TRBJ2-1; v_call: TRBV6-1; cdr3_aa: CASIPKGGHSTYNEQFF
j_call: TRBJ2-5; v_call: TRBV20-1; cdr3_aa: CSARRYGGAAETQYF
j_call: TRBJ2-1; v_call: TRBV9; cdr3_aa: CASSVATGQGAGEQFF
j_call: TRBJ2-7; v_call: TRBV12-3/TRBV12-4; cdr3_aa: CASSFYRLASSEQYF
j_call: TRBJ2-5; v_call: TRBV7-2; cdr3_aa: CASSHRGGRKGETQYF
j_call: TRBJ2-1; v_call: TRBV5-1; cdr3_aa: CASKRAGDPYNEQFF
j_call: TRBJ2-5; v_call: TRBV20-1; cdr3_aa: CSAPKDDIETQYF
j_call: TRBJ1-2; v_call: TRBV7-8; cdr3_aa: CASSPRISAYFYGYTF
j_call: TRBJ2-7; v_call: TRBV6-5; cdr3_aa: CASISRTGTPYEQYF
j_call: TRBJ2-2; v_call: TRBV6-5; cdr3_aa: CASSRSYSTGSNTGELFF
j_call: TRBJ1-4; v_call: TRBV4-1; cdr3_aa: CASSQDGTGWYEKLFF
j_call: TRBJ2-1; v_call: TRBV2; cdr3_aa: CASSRDYVNEQFF
j_call: TRBJ1-1; v_call: TRBV25-1; cdr3_aa: CASSAQGLWDTEAFF